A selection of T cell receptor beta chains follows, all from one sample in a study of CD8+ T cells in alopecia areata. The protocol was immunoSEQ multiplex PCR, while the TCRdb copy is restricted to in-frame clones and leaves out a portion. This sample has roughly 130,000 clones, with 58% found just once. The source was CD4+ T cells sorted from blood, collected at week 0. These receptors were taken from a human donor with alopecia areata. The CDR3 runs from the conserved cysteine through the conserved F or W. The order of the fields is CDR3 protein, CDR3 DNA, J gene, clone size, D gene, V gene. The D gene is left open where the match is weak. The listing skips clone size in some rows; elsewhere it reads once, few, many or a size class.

CDR3: CASSIDRQRGYTF
DNA: TGTGCCAGTAGTATAGACCGACAGCGCGGCTACACCTTC
J: TRBJ1-2
size: .
D: .
V: TRBV19

CDR3: CATVNSGLYEQYF
DNA: TGTGCCACCGTAAACTCAGGGCTCTACGAGCAGTACTTC
J: TRBJ2-7
size: few
D: .
V: TRBV28

CDR3: CASSLDRSQSTQYF
DNA: TGTGCCAGCAGCTTAGACAGATCACAGAGTACGCAGTATTTT
J: TRBJ2-3
size: few
D: .
V: TRBV7-3

CDR3: CASSSQADSQPQHF
DNA: TGTGCCAGCAGCTCGCAGGCGGACAGCCAGCCCCAGCATTTT
J: TRBJ1-5
size: few
D: .
V: TRBV7-2

CDR3: CASRGWDYGYTF
DNA: TGTGCCAGCAGGGGTTGGGACTATGGCTACACCTTC
J: TRBJ1-2
size: few
D: .
V: TRBV6-1

CDR3: CASSLVQSQETQYF
DNA: TGCGCCAGCAGCTTGGTGCAGTCCCAAGAGACCCAGTACTTC
J: TRBJ2-5
size: few
D: .
V: TRBV5-1

CDR3: CASSPDRIGNQPQHF
DNA: TGTGCCAGCAGTCCCGACAGGATAGGCAATCAGCCCCAGCATTTT
J: TRBJ1-5
size: few
D: .
V: TRBV28

CDR3: CASSPQVRAGDDGYTF
DNA: TGTGCCAGCTCACCACAGGTGCGCGCAGGGGACGATGGCTACACCTTC
J: TRBJ1-2
size: .
D: .
V: TRBV18

CDR3: CASSPRTGEETQYF
DNA: TGTGCCAGCTCACCAAGGACTGGGGAAGAGACCCAGTACTTC
J: TRBJ2-5
size: few
D: .
V: TRBV18

CDR3: CASNTDSNQPQHF
DNA: TGTGCCAGCAATACGGACAGCAATCAGCCCCAGCATTTT
J: TRBJ1-5
size: .
D: .
V: TRBV6-1